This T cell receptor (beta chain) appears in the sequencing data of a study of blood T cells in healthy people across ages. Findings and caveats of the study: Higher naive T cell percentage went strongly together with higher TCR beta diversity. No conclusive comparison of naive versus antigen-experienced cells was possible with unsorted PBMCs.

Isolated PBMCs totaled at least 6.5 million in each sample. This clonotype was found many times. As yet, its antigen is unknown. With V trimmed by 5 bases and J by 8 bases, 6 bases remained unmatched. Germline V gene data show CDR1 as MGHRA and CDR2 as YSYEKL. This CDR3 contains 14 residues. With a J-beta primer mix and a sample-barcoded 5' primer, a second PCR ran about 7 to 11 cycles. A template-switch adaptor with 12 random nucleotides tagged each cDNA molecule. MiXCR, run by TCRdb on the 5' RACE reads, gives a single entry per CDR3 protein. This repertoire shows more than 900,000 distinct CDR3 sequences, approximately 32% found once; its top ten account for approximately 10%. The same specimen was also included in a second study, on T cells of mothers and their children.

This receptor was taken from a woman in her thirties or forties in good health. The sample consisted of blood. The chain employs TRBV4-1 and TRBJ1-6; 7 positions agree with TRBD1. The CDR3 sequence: CASSWGQTDSPLHF. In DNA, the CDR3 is TGCGCCAGCAGCTGGGGACAGACGGATTCACCCCTCCACTTT.